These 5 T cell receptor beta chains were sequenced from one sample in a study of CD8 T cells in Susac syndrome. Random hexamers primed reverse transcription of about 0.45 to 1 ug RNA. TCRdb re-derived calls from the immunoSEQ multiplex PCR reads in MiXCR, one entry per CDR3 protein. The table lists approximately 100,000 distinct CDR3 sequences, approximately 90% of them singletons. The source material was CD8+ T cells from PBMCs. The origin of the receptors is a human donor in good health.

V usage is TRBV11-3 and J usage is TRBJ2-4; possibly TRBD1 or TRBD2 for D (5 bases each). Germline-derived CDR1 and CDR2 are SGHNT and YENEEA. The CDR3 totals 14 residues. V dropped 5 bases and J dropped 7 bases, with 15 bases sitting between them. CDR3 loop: CASSPGRGANIQYF. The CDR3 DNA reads TGTGCCAGCAGCCCCGGACGAGGGGCGAACATTCAGTACTTC. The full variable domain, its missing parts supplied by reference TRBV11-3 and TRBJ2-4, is EAGVVQSPRYKIIEKKQPVAFWCNPISGHNTLYWYLQNLGQGPELLIRYENEEAVDDSQLPKDRFSAERLKGVDSTLKIQPAELGDSAVYLCASSPGRGANIQYFGAGTRLSVL.

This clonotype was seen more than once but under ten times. The CDR3 nucleotides are TGTGCCAGCAGGCCGCCCCCGGGGGCGGGAACAGATACGCAGTATTTT. Protein sequence: CASRPPPGAGTDTQYF. This chain connects TRBV2 to TRBJ2-3; D may match TRBD1 or TRBD2 (6 bases each). The V gene's germline CDR1 is SNHLY and CDR2 FYNNEI. Trimming removed 6 bases at V and 3 bases at J, with 19 bases between. CDR3 length: 16 residues.

CDR3 sequence reads: CASRQTQTYTGELFF. CDR3 nucleotide sequence: TGTGCCAGCAGACAGACCCAGACCTACACCGGGGAGCTGTTTTTT. This rearrangement joins TRBV12-3 or TRBV12-4 to TRBJ2-2; D unresolved. This CDR3 is 15 amino acids long. Trimming stripped 6 bases from V and 3 bases from J, with 14 bases between.

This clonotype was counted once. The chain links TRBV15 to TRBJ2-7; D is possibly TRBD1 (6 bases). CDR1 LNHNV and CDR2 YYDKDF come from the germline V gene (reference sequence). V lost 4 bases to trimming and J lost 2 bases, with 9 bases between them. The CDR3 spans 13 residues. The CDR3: CATSNQGTYEQYF. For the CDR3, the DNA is TGTGCCACCAGCAACCAGGGGACCTACGAGCAGTACTTC.

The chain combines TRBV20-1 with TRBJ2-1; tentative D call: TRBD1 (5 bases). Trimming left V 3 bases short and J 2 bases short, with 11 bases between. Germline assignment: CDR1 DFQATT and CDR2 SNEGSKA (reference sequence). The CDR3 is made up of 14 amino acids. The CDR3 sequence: CSARRDSPYNEQFF. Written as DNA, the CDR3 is TGCAGTGCTAGGAGAGACAGTCCCTACAATGAGCAGTTCTTC.